This paragraph reports one T cell receptor beta chain. Antigen: not known. Germline CDR1 and CDR2: SQVTM and ANQGSEA. The CDR3 sequence is 13 residues long. With UMI labels, 5' RACE was used to prepare the TRB cDNA libraries. One entry per CDR3 protein, without DNA, is what TCRdb gives after re-calling the 5' RACE reads. With 100,000 to 150,000 distinct CDR3 sequences in the sample, the ten largest clones hold 0.29%. The sample is drawn from a study of CXCR3-negative and CXCR3-positive naive CD8 T cells. The study's findings and limits: Naive subsets showed comparable surface CD5, and TCR interaction strength was also inferred from TRB CDR3 physicochemistry. Hydrophobicity of TRB CDR3s was greater in CXCR3-positive naive cells than in CXCR3-negative naive cells.

The sorting of each CD8+ T cell subset was done in triplicate, at about 300,000 cells each. CD45RO-CCR7+CD27+CD95- was the phenotype of naive CD8+ T cells. This receptor was obtained from a human donor in good health. Some clones in this sample may be carry-over from other donors' samples. Sequenced material: naive CXCR3- CD8+ T cells from blood. Subset given: CD45RO-CCR7+CD27+CD95- naive CD8+ T cells lacking CXCR3 (TNR3-). The gene calls are TRBV29-1 and TRBJ2-7; the D call from TCRdb, TRBD1, cannot be confirmed without DNA. The CDR3 loop reads CSVEGWGEVGQYF.